The clone carrying this TCR beta chain was recorded a few times. What it binds is unknown. The CDR3 has 16 amino acids. The V gene lost 3 bases and the J gene lost 7 bases, with 19 bases spanning the gap. Germline CDR1 is KGHSH and CDR2 is LQKENI. This sample was taken from a study of CD8+ T cells in alopecia areata. It was cDNA, reverse transcribed from extracted RNA, that served as the sequencing template. Sequenced by immunoSEQ multiplex PCR; TCRdb stores in-frame clones only, minus some. The sample gives approximately 99,000 clones, 50% to 60% of which show up once; roughly 25% is in the top ten. Study-wide findings and caveats: Whereas mice showed it more clearly, TCR sharing across patients was murkier, possibly because of HLA.

This TCR came from a human donor with alopecia areata. The rearrangement joins TRBV18 to TRBJ2-1; no clear D. The specimen sequenced was NKG2D-low CD8+ T cells sorted from blood. In DNA, the CDR3 is TGTGCCAGCTCACCTGCCGGGTTGGCTACGGTAAATGAGCAGTTCTTC. The encoded protein is CASSPAGLATVNEQFF.